This section outlines one TCR beta chain sequence together with its context. Its antigen is currently unknown. This entry is derived from a study of Ad26.COV2.S vaccination and SARS-CoV-2 variants. Findings and limits, study-wide: Placebo recipients trailed vaccine recipients in spike-specific TCR breadth.

The CDR3 extends over 12 amino acids. CDR1 and CDR2 (germline): SGHTA, FQGNSA. V lost 3 bases and J lost 6, with 9 bases in between. Treatment specified: approximately 18 received Ad26.COV2.S at low or high dose, single or two shots; about 5 received placebo; per-sample allocation not given. Sampling occurred on day 63 after the first vaccine or placebo injection. Sequencing used immunoSEQ multiplex PCR; TCRdb keeps in-frame clones, though not all of them. This table holds 250,000 or so clones, roughly 85% found once. This chain uses TRBV7-2 with TRBJ2-7, with TRBD1 as a possible D gene (5 bases). The receptor was derived from a person aged 18 to 65 who received the Ad26.COV2.S COVID-19 vaccine or a placebo. Sequencing used peripheral blood, obtained in a trial of Ad26.COV2.S vaccine versus placebo. CDR3 coding DNA: TGTGCCAGCAGCTTTTCAGGGTCCGAGCAGTACTTC. Translation: CASSFSGSEQYF.